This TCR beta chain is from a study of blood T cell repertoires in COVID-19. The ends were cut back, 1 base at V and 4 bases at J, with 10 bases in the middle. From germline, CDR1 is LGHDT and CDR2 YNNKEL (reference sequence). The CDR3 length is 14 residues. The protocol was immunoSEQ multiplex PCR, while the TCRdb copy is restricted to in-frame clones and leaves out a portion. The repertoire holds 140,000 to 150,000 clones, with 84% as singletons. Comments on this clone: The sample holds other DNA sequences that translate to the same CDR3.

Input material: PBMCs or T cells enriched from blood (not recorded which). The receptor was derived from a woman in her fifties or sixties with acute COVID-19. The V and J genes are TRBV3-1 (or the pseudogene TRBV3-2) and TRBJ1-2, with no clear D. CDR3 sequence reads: CASSQGRGSYGYTF. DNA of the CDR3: TGTGCCAGCAGCCAAGGGCGGGGTTCCTATGGCTACACCTTC.